This T cell receptor beta chain was captured by sequencing in a study of shared clonotypes between healthy human individuals. V lost 2 bases and J 1 base, leaving 9 bases between the germline ends. The CDR3 sequence is 14 residues long. The germline V gene has CDR1 MNHNS and CDR2 SASEGT. This clone occurred once. Distinct nucleotide sequences in the sample also encode this CDR3. Sequencing used immunoSEQ multiplex PCR; TCRdb keeps in-frame clones, though not all of them. The sample records roughly 2,500,000 clones, over 85% being singletons. The receptor's source is a man aged 18 to 30 in good health. Some clones in this sample may be carry-over from other donors' samples. Sequenced: naive CD4+ T cells from PBMCs. Stated subset: CD45RA+ positively selected. The chain is built from TRBV6-1 and TRBJ2-7; D gene ambiguous. The CDR3 loop is CASSENLGSYEQYF. The CDR3 DNA is TGTGCCAGCAGTGAAAACCTGGGTTCCTACGAGCAGTACTTC.